This T cell receptor (beta chain) was retrieved from a study of cytotoxic CD8 clonotypes in ibrutinib-treated CLL. Across the study: The study included under twelve relapsed/refractory and fewer than 16 treatment-naive patients; approximately 17 had IGHV unmutated disease. Study observations and caveats: Rare overall, public clonotypes shrank or held steady under therapy.

This clone appeared a single time. Its antigen is unidentified. From germline, CDR1 is MNHEY and CDR2 SMNVEV (reference sequence). The CDR3 contains 15 residues. The V end lost 5 bases, the J end lost 7 bases, and 17 bases lay between the germline ends. Here immunoSEQ multiplex PCR was the method, and the copy in TCRdb shows in-frame clones only, minus some. Of about 140,000 clones listed, approximately 80% are singletons. V is TRBV27 and J is TRBJ1-4; D unclear. Here the sequenced sample was PBMCs, taken after 12 months of ibrutinib treatment. This clonotype originated in a human donor with chronic lymphocytic leukemia. CDR3: CASSPPGYAGEKLFF. CDR3 nucleotides: TGTGCCAGCAGTCCCCCGGGCTACGCTGGTGAAAAACTGTTTTTT.